The T cell receptor (beta chain) under discussion was sequenced for a study of CD8+ T cells in alopecia areata. Across the whole study: Each of the treated patients was given oral tofacitinib, 5 to 10 mg twice daily, for moderate-to-severe alopecia areata.

CDR1 and CDR2 from the germline V gene are PRHDT and FYEKMQ (reference sequence). Deletions cut 4 bases from V and 0 bases from J, with 9 bases between. This CDR3 comprises 14 residues. Comments on this clone: The antigen remains undetermined.

The treatment denotes: oral pan-JAK inhibitor, 5-10 mg twice daily. Sequencing relied on a cDNA template that was reverse transcribed from extracted RNA. Only in-frame clones appear in the TCRdb table, and some are missing; sequencing was by immunoSEQ multiplex PCR. The table has tens of thousands of clones, around 71% seen once. Findings of the study overall: Possibly because of HLA-related factors, TCR sharing was less clear across patients than in mice. Links between baseline CD8+ expansion and response need larger treated cohorts.

J is TRBJ1-2 and V is TRBV13; D gene uncertain. Specimen: CD8+ T cells sorted from blood, collected around week 44, from a patient treated with tofacitinib. The receptor comes from a human donor with alopecia areata. The CDR3 nucleotides read TGTGCCAGCAGCTACTTCTCTACTAACTATGGCTACACCTTC. Its translation is CASSYFSTNYGYTF.